A selection of T cell receptor beta chains follows, all from one sample in a study of cytomegalovirus exposure and HLA in healthy donors. Only in-frame clones appear in the TCRdb table, and some are missing; sequencing was by immunoSEQ multiplex PCR. The repertoire holds roughly 84,000 clones, with roughly 80% as singletons. The sequenced material came from PBMCs. All receptors derive from a human donor in good health. Both conserved end residues are part of each CDR3. The order of the fields is J gene, D gene, clone size, V gene, CDR3 protein, CDR3 DNA. The D gene is left open where the match is weak. The listing skips clone size in some rows; elsewhere it reads once, few, many or a size class.

>TRBJ2-7|.|.|TRBV5-5
CASSLLLDSPYEQYF
TGTGCCAGCAGCTTGCTACTGGACAGCCCCTACGAGCAGTACTTC
>TRBJ2-7|TRBD1|few|TRBV4-3
CASSRTGQSEQYF
TGCGCCAGCAGCCGGACAGGGCAGAGCGAGCAGTACTTC
>TRBJ2-5|TRBD2|.|TRBV4-3
CASSLRLAGGETQYF
TGCGCCAGCAGCCTAAGACTAGCGGGGGGGGAGACCCAGTACTTC
>TRBJ1-6|.|.|TRBV5-8
CASSPGLVRGSPLHF
TGTGCCAGCAGCCCGGGTCTCGTCCGGGGATCACCCCTCCACTTT
>TRBJ2-3|.|.|TRBV7-7
CASSPAGATDTQYF
TGTGCCAGCAGCCCGGCGGGGGCGACAGATACGCAGTATTTT
>TRBJ2-5|TRBD2|.|TRBV5-1
CASSLGPAGGQETQYF
TGCGCCAGCAGCTTGGGACCAGCGGGGGGCCAAGAGACCCAGTACTTC
>TRBJ2-7|TRBD1|.|TRBV30
CAWSDRGYEQYF
TGTGCCTGGTCGGACAGGGGCTACGAGCAGTACTTC
>TRBJ2-5|TRBD2|.|TRBV2
CASSGLAAQPETQYF
TGTGCCAGCAGTGGACTAGCGGCCCAGCCGGAGACCCAGTACTTC
>TRBJ2-3|TRBD1|once|TRBV5-8
CASSLEVQGEDTQYF
TGTGCCAGCAGCTTGGAGGTGCAGGGGGAAGATACGCAGTATTTT
>TRBJ1-2|.|.|TRBV7-9
CASSLRGSTGYYGYTF
TGTGCCAGCAGCTTACGGGGGTCTACCGGATACTATGGCTACACCTTC
>TRBJ2-7|TRBD1|once|TRBV5-1
CASKLAGTGGSEQYF
TGCGCCAGCAAGTTGGCCGGGACAGGGGGCTCCGAGCAGTACTTC
>TRBJ1-5|TRBD1|few|TRBV2
CASSADREQPQHF
TGTGCCAGCAGCGCAGACAGGGAACAGCCCCAGCATTTT
>TRBJ2-3|.|.|TRBV2
CASSEEGAAGGTGTQYF
TGTGCCAGCAGTGAAGAAGGTGCAGCGGGGGGGACAGGGACGCAGTATTTT
>TRBJ1-5|.|.|TRBV15
CATSREGRGRGQPQHF
TGTGCCACCAGCAGAGAAGGTCGAGGGCGTGGGCAGCCCCAGCATTTT
>TRBJ1-3|TRBD1|.|TRBV18
CASSLGQGSGNTIYF
TGTGCCAGCTCCCTGGGACAGGGCTCTGGAAACACCATATATTTT
>TRBJ2-7|TRBD2|.|TRBV2
CASTFSGGNYEQYF
TGTGCCAGCACTTTTAGCGGGGGCAACTACGAGCAGTACTTC
>TRBJ2-7|TRBD1|.|TRBV5-8
CASRLPRQGASYEQYF
TGTGCCAGCAGACTCCCCAGACAGGGGGCATCCTACGAGCAGTACTTC
>TRBJ1-1|.|.|TRBV7-2
CASSLVTGANTEAFF
TGTGCCAGCAGCTTAGTGACTGGGGCGAACACTGAAGCTTTCTTT
>TRBJ1-6|.|.|TRBV6-6
CASRIGSSYNSPLHF
TGTGCCAGCAGGATCGGGAGCTCCTATAATTCACCCCTCCACTTT
>TRBJ1-4|.|.|TRBV5-8
CASSLSAGPTGEKLFF
TGTGCCAGCAGCTTGTCCGCAGGGCCAACTGGTGAAAAACTGTTTTTT
>TRBJ1-1|TRBD1|.|TRBV14
CASRRRGQGTEAFF
TGTGCCAGCAGACGGAGGGGGCAAGGCACTGAAGCTTTCTTT
>TRBJ2-7|TRBD1|.|TRBV13
CASSWGGQGDHEQYF
TGTGCCAGCAGCTGGGGGGGACAGGGGGACCACGAGCAGTACTTC